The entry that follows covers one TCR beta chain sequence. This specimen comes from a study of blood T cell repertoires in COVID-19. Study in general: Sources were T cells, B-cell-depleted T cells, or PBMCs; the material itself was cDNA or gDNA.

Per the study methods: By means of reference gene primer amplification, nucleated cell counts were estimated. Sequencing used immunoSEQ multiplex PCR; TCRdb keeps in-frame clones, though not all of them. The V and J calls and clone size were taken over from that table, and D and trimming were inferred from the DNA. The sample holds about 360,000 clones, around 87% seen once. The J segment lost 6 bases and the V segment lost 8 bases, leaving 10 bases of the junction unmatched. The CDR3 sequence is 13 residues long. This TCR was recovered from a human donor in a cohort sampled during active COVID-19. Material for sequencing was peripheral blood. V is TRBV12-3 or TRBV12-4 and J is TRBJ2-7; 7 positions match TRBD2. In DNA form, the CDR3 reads TGTGCCAGCTGCCGCAGGGAGGGCATCGAGCAGTACTTC. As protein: CASCRREGIEQYF.